A selection of T cell receptor beta chains follows, all from one sample in a study of cytomegalovirus exposure and HLA in healthy donors. Libraries were prepared by immunoSEQ multiplex PCR; TCRdb keeps only in-frame clonotypes and omits some of them. The data show about 190,000 clones, about 90% seen once. Sequencing was carried out using PBMCs. These receptor sequences come from a boy younger than 10 in good health and CMV-seronegative. CDR3s include the opening cysteine and the closing phenylalanine or tryptophan. D genes are given only for firm matches. Rows give clone size only sometimes, using once, few, many, or a class for an expanded clone.

J: TRBJ1-2; D: -; V: TRBV5-5; size: -; DNA: TGTGCCAGCAGCTTGGAAACAGGCGTTGGAGTGGGCTACACCTTC; CDR3: CASSLETGVGVGYTF
J: TRBJ2-1; D: -; V: TRBV28; size: -; DNA: TGTGCCAGCCAGGTCGGGGGGCCCGCTTACAATGAGCAGTTCTTC; CDR3: CASQVGGPAYNEQFF
J: TRBJ1-5; D: -; V: TRBV19; size: -; DNA: TGTGCCAGTTCAGGGAGCAATCAGCCCCAGCATTTT; CDR3: CASSGSNQPQHF
J: TRBJ1-4; D: TRBD1; V: TRBV27; size: -; DNA: TGTGCCAGCACCTACTCAGGGGGTAATGAAAAACTGTTTTTT; CDR3: CASTYSGGNEKLFF
J: TRBJ2-7; D: -; V: TRBV5-1; size: few; DNA: TGCGCCAGCAGCTCCAGAGTTCCTACGACTGAGCAGTACTTC; CDR3: CASSSRVPTTEQYF
J: TRBJ2-3; D: TRBD2; V: TRBV5-1; size: -; DNA: TGCGCCAGCACCCCTTTTCAGTGGGGCGGGGGGGACACAGATACGCAGTATTTT; CDR3: CASTPFQWGGGDTDTQYF
J: TRBJ1-1; D: TRBD1; V: TRBV18; size: -; DNA: TGTGCCAGCTCACCCCAGGGGGAGTTGTACACTGAAGCTTTCTTT; CDR3: CASSPQGELYTEAFF
J: TRBJ2-5; D: -; V: TRBV4-1; size: once; DNA: TGCGCCAGCAGCCAAGATAACACAGGAGCTGAGACCCAGTACTTC; CDR3: CASSQDNTGAETQYF
J: TRBJ2-1; D: -; V: TRBV6-1; size: -; DNA: TGTGCCAGCAAGAATCAGGGAAGCTCCTACAATGAGCAGTTCTTC; CDR3: CASKNQGSSYNEQFF
J: TRBJ2-6; D: -; V: TRBV5-1; size: -; DNA: TGCGCCAGCAGCCCCGCGGGCTCTGGGGCCAACGTCCTGACTTTC; CDR3: CASSPAGSGANVLTF
J: TRBJ1-2; D: -; V: TRBV6-1; size: -; DNA: TGTGCCACCAGTGAGGTTATACTCTATGGCTACACCTTC; CDR3: CATSEVILYGYTF
J: TRBJ1-1; D: -; V: TRBV5-1; size: once; DNA: TGCGCCAGCAGCTTGGTTGGGCGATGGAACACTGAAGCTTTCTTT; CDR3: CASSLVGRWNTEAFF
J: TRBJ1-2; D: TRBD1; V: TRBV19; size: -; DNA: TGTGCCAGTAGTGCGACCGGGACAGTGCCTGGCTACACCTTC; CDR3: CASSATGTVPGYTF
J: TRBJ2-3; D: TRBD1; V: TRBV6-5; size: -; DNA: TGTGCCAGCAGCCCCTCCGGGACAGTTTGGTTTACGCAGTATTTT; CDR3: CASSPSGTVWFTQYF
J: TRBJ1-1; D: -; V: TRBV27; size: -; DNA: TGTGCCAGCAGTTTATCGGTCGGGGGGAACACTGAAGCTTTCTTT; CDR3: CASSLSVGGNTEAFF
J: TRBJ2-7; D: TRBD1; V: TRBV5-1; size: -; DNA: TGCGCCAGCAGGGCCGGGACAGGGGAGCCCGAGCAGTACTTC; CDR3: CASRAGTGEPEQYF
J: TRBJ2-2; D: TRBD1; V: TRBV2; size: once; DNA: TGTGCCAGCAGTGAGACAGGGGCGGACACCGGGGAGCTGTTTTTT; CDR3: CASSETGADTGELFF
J: TRBJ1-1; D: TRBD1; V: TRBV19; size: -; DNA: TGTGCCAGTAAGGCAACCCGGGACAGGGGGACTGAAGCTTTCTTT; CDR3: CASKATRDRGTEAFF
J: TRBJ1-1; D: TRBD1; V: TRBV27; size: -; DNA: TGTGCCAGCAGTTTAGGGGACAGGGGGAACACTGAAGCTTTCTTT; CDR3: CASSLGDRGNTEAFF
J: TRBJ1-1; D: -; V: TRBV18; size: once; DNA: TGTGCCAGCTCACCGCGGCGGGACCTGAACACTGAAGCTTTCTTT; CDR3: CASSPRRDLNTEAFF
J: TRBJ1-3; D: -; V: TRBV9; size: -; DNA: TGTGCCAGCAGCTTGACGGGGGACCCCATATATTTT; CDR3: CASSLTGDPIYF
J: TRBJ1-3; D: -; V: TRBV7-9; size: -; DNA: TGTGCCAGCAGCCCGCCGGAGGGATCTGGAAACACCATATATTTT; CDR3: CASSPPEGSGNTIYF
J: TRBJ2-7; D: TRBD1; V: TRBV7-2; size: -; DNA: TGTGCCAGCAGCGCGGGGACAGGCCCCTACGAGCAGTACTTC; CDR3: CASSAGTGPYEQYF
J: TRBJ1-1; D: -; V: TRBV7-3; size: few; DNA: TGTGCCAGCAGCTTATTCGGGTCTGGTGGGGAAGCTTTCTTT; CDR3: CASSLFGSGGEAFF
J: TRBJ1-2; D: -; V: TRBV5-4; size: -; DNA: TGTGCCAGCAGCTTGATGGGGGGGTCTAACTATGGCTACACCTTC; CDR3: CASSLMGGSNYGYTF
J: TRBJ1-3; D: TRBD1; V: TRBV7-2; size: once; DNA: TGTGCCAGCAGCTCTTCACTACCCGGGACAGGGGAACCTGGAAACACCATATATTTT; CDR3: CASSSSLPGTGEPGNTIYF
J: TRBJ1-5; D: TRBD1; V: TRBV19; size: -; DNA: TGTGCCAGTAGTATAGTCCCAGGGGGCCGTTATAGCAATCAGCCCCAGCATTTT; CDR3: CASSIVPGGRYSNQPQHF
J: TRBJ2-7; D: -; V: TRBV11-2; size: -; DNA: TGTGCCAGCAGCTTCCTCTCCGGGGGTTACGAGCAGTACTTC; CDR3: CASSFLSGGYEQYF
J: TRBJ1-2; D: -; V: TRBV28; size: few; DNA: TGTGCCAGCAGTCCCCGACAGGACTTCTATGGCTACACCTTC; CDR3: CASSPRQDFYGYTF
J: TRBJ2-7; D: TRBD2; V: TRBV4-1; size: -; DNA: TGCGCCAGCAGCCTCCGGATGGTAGCGGGGGCCTACGAGCAGTACTTC; CDR3: CASSLRMVAGAYEQYF
J: TRBJ2-1; D: TRBD1; V: TRBV11-2; size: -; DNA: TGTGCCAGCAGCTACAGGGGTTCCTACAATGAGCAGTTCTTC; CDR3: CASSYRGSYNEQFF
J: TRBJ2-3; D: -; V: TRBV29-1; size: -; DNA: TGCAGCGTTGTATCGGATACGCAGTATTTT; CDR3: CSVVSDTQYF
J: TRBJ1-3; D: -; V: TRBV15; size: -; DNA: TGTGCCACCAGCAGAGATGGGGGGAGGTTAGGGTCAGGAAACACCATATATTTT; CDR3: CATSRDGGRLGSGNTIYF
J: TRBJ2-1; D: TRBD2; V: TRBV19; size: -; DNA: TGTGCCAGTAGCACCGGGACTAGCGGGAGGGTCCCCTACAATGAGCAGTTCTTC; CDR3: CASSTGTSGRVPYNEQFF
J: TRBJ2-3; D: TRBD2; V: TRBV9; size: -; DNA: TGTGCCAGCAGCCCGAGCGGGGGGGCTACAGATACGCAGTATTTT; CDR3: CASSPSGGATDTQYF
J: TRBJ2-7; D: -; V: TRBV13; size: -; DNA: TGTGCCAGCAGCTTCGGCTACGAGCAGTACTTC; CDR3: CASSFGYEQYF
J: TRBJ2-3; D: -; V: TRBV1; size: -; DNA: TGCACCAGCAGCCTACGACAGGGATCCACAGATACGCAGTATTTT; CDR3: CTSSLRQGSTDTQYF
J: TRBJ1-1; D: TRBD1; V: TRBV7-3; size: few; DNA: TGTGCCAGCAGCAACACAGGGGTGGCTGAAGCTTTCTTT; CDR3: CASSNTGVAEAFF
J: TRBJ2-3; D: -; V: TRBV18; size: -; DNA: TGTGCCAGCTCACCTGCTGAGCACACAGATACGCAGTATTTT; CDR3: CASSPAEHTDTQYF
J: TRBJ2-1; D: -; V: TRBV2; size: -; DNA: TGTGCCAGCAGTGAGCGCGAGTCGCAGTTCTTC; CDR3: CASSERESQFF
J: TRBJ1-2; D: -; V: TRBV7-9; size: -; DNA: TGTGCCAGCAGCCATGTCAGGGTTTCCTATGGCTACACCTTC; CDR3: CASSHVRVSYGYTF
J: TRBJ1-1; D: -; V: TRBV30; size: -; DNA: TGTGCCTGGAGCACACTCCCGGGCGGGCAAGCTTTCTTT; CDR3: CAWSTLPGGQAFF
J: TRBJ1-1; D: TRBD1; V: TRBV12-5; size: -; DNA: TGTGCTAGTGCCGAAGGGACAGGGGAGACCACTGAAGCTTTCTTT; CDR3: CASAEGTGETTEAFF
J: TRBJ1-1; D: -; V: TRBV5-5; size: -; DNA: TGTGCCAGCAGCTTGGACAGGGCCCCTCGAGAAACTGAAGCTTTCTTT; CDR3: CASSLDRAPRETEAFF